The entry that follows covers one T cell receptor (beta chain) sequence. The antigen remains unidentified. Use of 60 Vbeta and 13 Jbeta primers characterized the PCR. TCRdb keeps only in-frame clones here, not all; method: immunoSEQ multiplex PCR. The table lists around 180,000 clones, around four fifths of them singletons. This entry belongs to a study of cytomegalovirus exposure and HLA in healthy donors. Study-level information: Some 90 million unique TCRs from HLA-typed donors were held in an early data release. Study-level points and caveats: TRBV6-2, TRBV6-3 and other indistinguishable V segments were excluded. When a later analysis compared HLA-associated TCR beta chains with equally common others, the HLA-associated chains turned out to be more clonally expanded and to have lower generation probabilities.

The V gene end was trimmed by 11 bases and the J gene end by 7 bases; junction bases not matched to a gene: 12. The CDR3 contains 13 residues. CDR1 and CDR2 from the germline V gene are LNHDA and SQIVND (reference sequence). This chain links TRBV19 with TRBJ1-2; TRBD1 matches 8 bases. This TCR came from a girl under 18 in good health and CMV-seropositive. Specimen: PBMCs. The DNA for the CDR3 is TGTGCCGTCGGATTTCGGACAGGGATTGGCTACACCTTC. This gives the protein CAVGFRTGIGYTF.